These 29 T cell receptor beta chains were all obtained from the same sample, sequenced in a study of T cell repertoires in cytomegalovirus infection. TCRdb reanalysed the reads using MiXCR and keeps one entry per CDR3 protein. The sample lists fewer than 900,000 distinct CDR3 sequences; 25% to 30% were seen once. Which antigens these TCRs recognize remains unknown. This material consisted of cultured CD8+ T cells from PBMCs, taken from culture after CMV antigen stimulation. The origin of the receptors is a human donor in good health (CMV status not recorded). Some clones in this sample may be carry-over from other donors' samples.

The rearrangement uses TRBV4-3 and TRBJ1-3; D is ambiguous. The CDR3 covers 15 residues. The germline V gene encodes CDR1 LGHNA and CDR2 YSLEER. V dropped 1 base and J dropped 2 bases, with 9 bases sitting between them. CDR3 amino acids: CASSQGPVTGNTIYF. The CDR3, as DNA: TGCGCCAGCAGCCAAGGCCCTGTGACTGGAAACACCATATATTTT.

This clonotype was counted between two and nine times. This chain joins TRBV24-1 and TRBJ2-5; perhaps TRBD2 as D (5 bases). The V and J ends lost 1 base and 7 bases respectively, with 6 bases between them. The CDR3 totals 12 residues. From germline, CDR1 is KGHDR and CDR2 SFDVKD. The CDR3 loop is CATSDLRGTQYF. The CDR3 DNA follows: TGTGCCACCAGTGATTTACGGGGGACCCAGTACTTC.

In this sample, this clonotype turned up a few times. CDR3 protein: CASSLTGQGPETQYF. The CDR3 coding sequence is TGTGCCAGCAGCTTAACGGGACAGGGCCCAGAGACCCAGTACTTC. The chain has TRBV7-9 and TRBJ2-5; 9 bases fit TRBD1. Germline V gene data show CDR1 as SEHNR and CDR2 as FQNEAQ (reference sequence). With V trimmed by 2 bases and J by 4 bases, 5 bases remained unmatched. CDR3 length equals 15 residues.

This chain connects TRBV5-6 to TRBJ2-4; 7 bases align to TRBD1. Germline trimming cut 4 bases from V and 5 bases from J; bases unmatched to any gene: 9. The germline V gene has CDR1 SGHDT and CDR2 YYEEEE. The CDR3 contains 15 residues. The CDR3 DNA is TGTGCCAGCAGCCCTTTAGGGGGCAGGGAAAACATTCAGTACTTC. This codes for CASSPLGGRENIQYF.

This clonotype came up many times. V usage is TRBV7-9 and J usage is TRBJ1-4; D is unclear. The CDR3 runs to 18 residues. V was clipped by 0 bases and J by 0 bases, with 14 bases between them. From germline, CDR1 is SEHNR and CDR2 FQNEAQ (reference sequence). This CDR3 reads CASSLALSEWATNEKLFF. The CDR3 region has the DNA TGTGCCAGCAGCTTAGCTTTATCCGAATGGGCAACTAATGAAAAACTGTTTTTT.

The rearrangement uses TRBV7-9 and TRBJ2-5; D is tentatively TRBD1 or TRBD2 (5 bases each). CDR3 length equals 17 residues. Germline CDR1 and CDR2: SEHNR and FQNEAQ (reference sequence). With 2 bases removed from V and 5 bases from J, the gap between germline ends came to 21 bases. The CDR3 nucleotides read TGTGCCAGCAGCTTAAGAGGGACCCTTGACCCCCCGGAGACCCAGTACTTC. Translated: CASSLRGTLDPPETQYF.

The chain is built from TRBV4-1 and TRBJ2-7; D ambiguous. The CDR3 has 13 residues. From germline, CDR1 is MGHRA and CDR2 YSYEKL. Trimming removed 1 base at V and 3 bases at J, with 7 bases between. The CDR3 protein is CASSQGTFYEQYF. CDR3 sequence (DNA): TGCGCCAGCAGCCAAGGTACATTCTACGAGCAGTACTTC.

This clonotype occurred a few times. The rearrangement links TRBV5-1 to TRBJ2-1, with 8 nucleotides matching TRBD1. J gave up 8 bases and V 0 bases, and 4 bases lay outside the gene matches. Germline loops: CDR1 SGHRS, CDR2 YFSETQ. There are 14 residues in the CDR3. CDR3 sequence (DNA): TGCGCCAGCAGCTTGGGGACAGGGACAGATGAGCAGTTCTTC. Translation: CASSLGTGTDEQFF. The full variable domain, completed using reference TRBV5-1 and TRBJ2-1, is KAGVTQTPRYLIKTRGQQVTLSCSPISGHRSVSWYQQTPGQGLQFLFEYFSETQRNKGNFPGRFSGRQFSNSRSEMNVSTLELGDSALYLCASSLGTGTDEQFFGPGTRLTVL.

The DNA of the CDR3 is TGTGCCAGCAGTTATTCAGGAACGTACTATGGCTACACCTTC. It yields the protein CASSYSGTYYGYTF. The chain carries TRBV12-3 or TRBV12-4 and TRBJ1-2; unclear D gene. The CDR3 is 14 amino acids. Trimming left V 4 bases short and J 3 bases short, with 12 bases between.

There are many counts of this clonotype. CDR3 residues: CASSFDEGSPDLNTEAFF. The CDR3 DNA reads as TGTGCCAGCAGCTTTGATGAGGGGTCTCCCGACCTAAACACTGAAGCTTTCTTT. The chain carries TRBV5-4 and TRBJ1-1; D possibly corresponds to TRBD1 (5 bases). From germline, CDR1 is SGHNT and CDR2 YYREEE (reference sequence). CDR3 size: 18 residues. Trimming took 2 bases from V and 2 from J, leaving 22 bases between them.

The chain joins TRBV7-6 to TRBJ1-4; D unresolved. With 5 bases removed from V and 8 bases from J, the gap between germline ends came to 21 bases. Germline V gene lookup returns CDR1 SGHVS and CDR2 FNYEAQ. The CDR3 totals 16 residues. In DNA, the CDR3 is TGTGCCAGCAGCCCCGCCTTTCCGGGCGAGAGAGAAAAACTGTTTTTT. Protein product: CASSPAFPGEREKLFF.

V usage is TRBV27 and J usage is TRBJ2-3; TRBD2 agrees at 10 bases. The ends lost 0 bases at V and 4 bases at J; junction bases unmatched: 4. The CDR3 contains 16 residues. Per germline, CDR1 MNHEY and CDR2 SMNVEV (reference sequence). This chain's CDR3 is CASSLSSGGHADTQYF. The CDR3 DNA sequence: TGTGCCAGCAGTTTATCTAGCGGGGGGCACGCAGATACGCAGTATTTT.

In its sample, this clonotype was seen a few times. The V and J genes are TRBV20-1 and TRBJ2-6, with D perhaps matching TRBD2 (6 bases). Germline V gene sequence: CDR1 DFQATT, CDR2 SNEGSKA (reference sequence). This CDR3 is built from 20 residues. The V end was cut by 1 base, the J end by 1 base, with 23 bases between. The CDR3 reads CSARAPAISGRGSGANVLTF. The CDR3 coding sequence is TGCAGTGCTAGAGCCCCGGCCATATCTGGGCGGGGATCTGGGGCCAACGTCCTGACTTTC.

The CDR3 region is CASSIDHGGLYGYTF. The CDR3 DNA reads as TGTGCCAGTAGTATCGACCACGGGGGACTATATGGCTACACCTTC. V gene TRBV19 combines with J gene TRBJ1-2, with TRBD1 as a possible D gene (5 bases). Germline V CDR1 and CDR2: LNHDA, SQIVND (reference sequence). The V and J ends lost 3 bases and 5 bases respectively, with 16 bases between them. The length of the CDR3 is 15 residues.

This clonotype has more than one count but fewer than ten. The chain couples TRBV2 to TRBJ2-3, with a weak D call TRBD2 (5 bases). CDR3 length: 13 amino acids. The germline CDR1 and CDR2 sequences are SNHLY and FYNNEI. Deletions cut 4 bases from V and 7 bases from J, with 12 bases between. The CDR3 protein is CASSGRTSHTQYF. As DNA, the CDR3 is TGTGCCAGCAGTGGCAGGACTTCACATACGCAGTATTTT.

This chain uses TRBV7-9 with TRBJ1-2; D not resolved. V was pared by 5 bases and J by 9 bases, with 19 bases between. Germline CDR1 and CDR2: SEHNR and FQNEAQ (reference sequence). The CDR3 totals 14 residues. The CDR3 DNA is TGTGCCAGCAGCCAATCCGGGCTTTGGTTGAGCTACACCTTC. Translated, it gives CASSQSGLWLSYTF.

To note about this clonotype: Germline is not matched at one junction end, which may reflect a read error. V and J are TRBV14 and TRBJ2-1; D is perhaps TRBD1 (5 bases). The germline gives CDR1 SGHDN, CDR2 FVKESK. The length of the CDR3 is 16 residues. The CDR3 protein is CASSQLHRSSYNEQFF. The CDR3 DNA sequence: TGTGCCAGCAGCCAATTACACAGGAGCTCCTACAATGAGCAGTTCTTT.

The chain joins TRBV20-1 to TRBJ2-7; possibly TRBD2 for D (5 bases). Germline CDR1 reads DFQATT; CDR2 reads SNEGSKA (reference sequence). The CDR3 has 16 residues. The ends were cut back, 0 bases at V and 4 bases at J, with 19 bases in the middle. The CDR3 here is CSARDLSEERTYEQYF. The CDR3 nucleotides read TGCAGTGCTAGAGATTTATCGGAGGAACGAACGTACGAGCAGTACTTC.

This clonotype has ten or more counts. The rearrangement uses TRBV7-8 and TRBJ2-7; no clear D gene. The germline V gene encodes CDR1 SGHVS and CDR2 FQNEAQ. The CDR3 is made up of 12 amino acids. V lost 5 bases to trimming and J lost 6 bases, with 11 bases between them. The CDR3 coding sequence is TGTGCCAGCAGCCCCGCGACCGGCGAGCAGTACGTC. Its translation is CASSPATGEQYV.

The chain couples TRBV27 to TRBJ2-6; TRBD1 might be the D (5 bases). V gave up 5 bases and J gave up 2 bases, with 16 bases separating them. This CDR3 is 17 amino acids long. The V gene's germline CDR1 is MNHEY and CDR2 SMNVEV (reference sequence). As DNA, the CDR3 is TGTGCCAGCAGTCTCAGGGATAGTTCTACTGGGGCCAACGTCCTGACTTTC. This sequence encodes CASSLRDSSTGANVLTF.

The rearrangement joins TRBV24-1 to TRBJ1-5; possible D gene TRBD1, 6 bases. CDR1 is KGHDR, CDR2 SFDVKD, per germline. The CDR3 consists of 14 residues. V lost 3 bases to trimming and J lost 4 bases, with 9 bases between them. The CDR3 DNA sequence: TGTGCCACCAGTGATCGGGGGCGAAATCAGCCCCAGCATTTT. Translation: CATSDRGRNQPQHF.

The rearrangement joins TRBV5-5 to TRBJ2-4; 11 positions agree with TRBD1. Germline lookup yields CDR1 SGHKS and CDR2 YYEKEE (reference sequence). This CDR3 has 16 amino acids. The J segment lost 5 bases and the V segment lost 4 bases, leaving 8 bases of the junction unmatched. The CDR3 bases are TGTGCCAGCAGCCATATCGGACAGGGGGCTCAAAACATTCAGTACTTC. Translating gives CASSHIGQGAQNIQYF.

The chain links TRBV6-6 to TRBJ2-7; 7 positions match TRBD2. There are 14 residues in the CDR3. V lost 2 bases to trimming and J lost 6 bases; unmatched junction nucleotides: 7. Per the germline V gene, CDR1 is MNHNY and CDR2 is SVGAGI (reference sequence). The CDR3 DNA reads as TGTGCCAGCAGTTACGCGAGCGGGGTCGGCGAGCAGTACTTC. Its translation: CASSYASGVGEQYF.

This sequence joins TRBV14 and TRBJ1-1, with a possible D match to TRBD1 (5 bases). Germline V gene lookup returns CDR1 SGHDN and CDR2 FVKESK. The CDR3 covers 14 residues. V gave up 4 bases and J gave up 4 bases, with 13 bases separating them. CDR3 sequence reads: CASSRRQGGTEAFF. CDR3 nucleotide sequence: TGTGCCAGCAGCCGTCGGCAGGGAGGCACTGAAGCTTTCTTT. The entire variable domain, with the rest obtained from reference TRBV14 and TRBJ1-1, is as follows: EAGVTQFPSHSVIEKGQTVTLRCDPISGHDNLYWYRRVMGKEIKFLLHFVKESKQDESGMPNNRFLAERTGGTYSTLKVQPAELEDSGVYFCASSRRQGGTEAFFGQGTRLTVV.

This clonotype has a handful of counts. The gene calls are TRBV15 and TRBJ1-5; D uncertain. The CDR3 covers 16 residues. V dropped 5 bases and J dropped 0 bases, with 14 bases sitting between them. Germline lookup yields CDR1 LNHNV and CDR2 YYDKDF (reference sequence). The CDR3 sequence is CATSASWEYSNQPQHF. CDR3 sequence (DNA): TGTGCCACCAGCGCCTCTTGGGAGTATAGCAATCAGCCCCAGCATTTT.

The V call is TRBV7-3, the J call TRBJ1-1; D is unclear. The V end lost 5 bases, the J end lost 2 bases, and 15 bases lay between the germline ends. The CDR3 sequence is 15 residues long. Germline V gene lookup returns CDR1 SGHTA and CDR2 FQGTGA. The CDR3 spells CASSPPAIRNTEAFF. CDR3 nucleotides: TGTGCCAGCAGCCCCCCGGCAATCAGAAACACTGAAGCTTTCTTT.

This sequence joins TRBV6-2 or TRBV6-3 and TRBJ2-7, with 13 bases identical to TRBD2. The germline V gene encodes CDR1 MNHEY and CDR2 SVGEGT. J lost 2 bases, V lost 2 bases, and 6 bases had no gene match. The CDR3 runs 17 residues. The chain's CDR3 is CASSYPTSGGRTYEQYF. CDR3 coding DNA: TGTGCCAGCAGTTACCCGACTAGCGGGGGGCGGACCTACGAGCAGTACTTC.

CDR3 protein: CSARGWSDGTDTQYF. CDR3 sequence (DNA): TGCAGTGCTAGAGGTTGGTCGGACGGCACAGATACGCAGTATTTT. The chain couples TRBV20-1 to TRBJ2-3; D is ambiguous. CDR3 length equals 15 residues. The germline V gene encodes CDR1 DFQATT and CDR2 SNEGSKA (reference sequence). V was clipped by 1 base and J by 1 base, with 12 bases between them.

The chain has TRBV20-1 and TRBJ1-5; no clear D. Germline CDR1 DFQATT, CDR2 SNEGSKA (reference sequence). The CDR3 consists of 12 residues. Trimming left V 5 bases short and J 0 bases short, with 5 bases between. The CDR3 DNA reads as TGCAGTGCTCCAAATAGCAATCAGCCCCAGCATTTT. Its translation: CSAPNSNQPQHF.